This T cell receptor (beta chain) was sequenced in a study of T-cell memory formation after mild COVID-19. Study-wide context: Across donors, TCR clusters were largely donor specific.

This CDR3 has 15 residues. The germline gives CDR1 KGHDR, CDR2 SFDVKD. V was trimmed by 2 bases and J by 7 bases, leaving 11 bases between them. Study-wide points: Some SARS-CoV-2-responding clones were already detected in memory before infection.

Using its own MiXCR run on the 5' RACE reads, TCRdb lists one record per CDR3 protein. In the table there are under 200,000 distinct CDR3 sequences, less than 40% of which are singletons. As for this clonotype: Antigen specificity is unknown.

The receptor was isolated from an adult woman who had mild COVID-19 (a few samples of this study predate the infection). Cell type and time point are not known. What was sequenced was PBMCs or a T cell subset sorted from them (not recorded which). This chain joins TRBV24-1 and TRBJ1-6, with D perhaps TRBD1 (5 bases). Here the CDR3 DNA reads TGTGCCACCAGTGATTCGACAGAATCCAATTCACCCCTCCACTTT. Translated, it gives CATSDSTESNSPLHF.